The rows below give T cell receptor beta chains drawn from one sample of a study of Ad26.COV2.S vaccination and SARS-CoV-2 variants. Here immunoSEQ multiplex PCR was the method, and the copy in TCRdb shows in-frame clones only, minus some. The sample records some 640,000 clones, roughly 90% being singletons. The sequences come from peripheral blood, collected in a trial of Ad26.COV2.S vaccine versus placebo. The source of these receptors is a person aged 18-60 years who received the Ad26.COV2.S COVID-19 vaccine or a placebo. Each CDR3 is given with its conserved first and last residue. Each record gives: D gene, J gene, V gene, clone size, CDR3 protein, CDR3 DNA. A D gene is named only where the DNA matches it firmly. Rows may omit the clone size; those that give it use once, few, many or a size class.

-	TRBJ2-5	TRBV19	once	CASSISGQGRRETQYF	TGTGCCAGTAGTATCTCGGGGCAGGGAAGGAGAGAGACCCAGTACTTC
-	TRBJ1-2	TRBV30	-	CAWSVPVGYTF	TGTGCCTGGAGTGTACCAGTTGGCTACACCTTC
TRBD2	TRBJ2-3	TRBV15	-	CATSRARRTSGTDTQYF	TGTGCCACCAGCAGAGCCCGCAGGACTAGCGGCACAGATACGCAGTATTTT
TRBD2	TRBJ2-3	TRBV30	-	CAWSVGSGRRGDTQYF	TGTGCCTGGAGTGTAGGGAGCGGGAGGCGAGGAGATACGCAGTATTTT
-	TRBJ1-5	TRBV18	-	CASSRGRDQPQHF	TGTGCCAGCTCCCGGGGCAGGGATCAGCCCCAGCATTTT
-	TRBJ2-4	TRBV7-2	-	CASSPGPFQKNIQYF	TGTGCCAGCAGCCCCGGGCCCTTCCAAAAAAACATTCAGTACTTC
TRBD1	TRBJ2-5	TRBV6-5	-	CASSYSGQRETQYF	TGTGCCAGCAGTTACTCGGGACAGCGGGAGACCCAGTACTTC
-	TRBJ1-1	TRBV12-3/TRBV12-4	-	CASSPGTTEAFF	TGTGCCAGCAGTCCCGGGACCACTGAAGCTTTCTTT
-	TRBJ1-2	TRBV3-1/TRBV3-2	-	CASSQDPGVPYGYTF	TGTGCCAGCAGCCAAGATCCAGGGGTTCCTTATGGCTACACCTTC
-	TRBJ2-1	TRBV11-2	-	CASSPVGGRYNEQFF	TGTGCCAGCAGCCCCGTAGGCGGCCGCTACAATGAGCAGTTCTTC
-	TRBJ2-3	TRBV10-3	-	CAIGRDTQYF	TGTGCCATCGGTAGGGATACGCAGTATTTT
TRBD1	TRBJ1-2	TRBV15	-	CATTGQGYGYTF	TGTGCCACCACGGGACAGGGCTATGGCTACACCTTC
-	TRBJ1-1	TRBV4-2	-	CASSQDRGNTEAFF	TGTGCCAGCAGCCAAGATCGAGGGAACACTGAAGCTTTCTTT
TRBD1	TRBJ1-5	TRBV5-6	-	CASSLRDRGNQPQHF	TGTGCCAGCAGCTTGAGGGACAGGGGAAATCAGCCCCAGCATTTT
TRBD1	TRBJ1-6	TRBV6-5	few	CASSYPDRGGNSPLHF	TGTGCCAGCAGTTACCCCGACAGGGGGGGAAATTCACCCCTCCACTTT
-	TRBJ2-6	TRBV19	-	CASRGANVLTF	TGTGCCAGTCGTGGGGCCAACGTCCTGACTTTC
-	TRBJ1-1	TRBV4-2	-	CASSLTGSSAEAFF	TGTGCCAGCAGCCTTACAGGTAGTAGTGCTGAAGCTTTCTTT
-	TRBJ1-1	TRBV18	-	CASSPVEDTEAFF	TGTGCCAGCTCCCCCGTGGAGGACACTGAAGCTTTCTTT
TRBD2	TRBJ2-3	TRBV7-9	-	CASSPLAGSTDTQYF	TGTGCCAGCAGCCCATTAGCGGGCAGCACAGATACGCAGTATTTT
-	TRBJ2-1	TRBV27	-	CATRTSLGTDEQFF	TGTGCCACCCGGACTAGCTTAGGGACAGATGAGCAGTTCTTC
-	TRBJ2-7	TRBV3-1/TRBV3-2	-	CASSPVLDTNPRKQYF	TGTGCCAGCAGCCCCGTGCTAGACACAAACCCGAGGAAGCAGTACTTC
-	TRBJ2-7	TRBV7-2	-	CASSFQQGAYEQYF	TGTGCCAGCAGCTTCCAACAGGGCGCCTACGAGCAGTACTTC
-	TRBJ2-5	TRBV2	-	CASSEAGGWQETQYF	TGTGCCAGCAGTGAAGCGGGGGGCTGGCAAGAGACCCAGTACTTC
-	TRBJ2-7	TRBV12-3/TRBV12-4	-	CASSFSDEQYF	TGTGCCAGCAGTTTTTCGGACGAGCAGTACTTC
TRBD2	TRBJ2-3	TRBV2	-	CASSVQGGRGTDTQYF	TGTGCCAGCAGTGTTCAGGGCGGGAGGGGGACAGATACGCAGTATTTT
-	TRBJ2-7	TRBV5-4	-	CASSLNRERRQYF	TGTGCCAGCAGCTTGAATAGGGAGCGGCGACAGTACTTC
-	TRBJ2-3	TRBV3-1/TRBV3-2	-	CASSEYSTDTQYF	TGTGCCAGCAGCGAATATAGCACAGATACGCAGTATTTT
TRBD2	TRBJ2-1	TRBV6-2/TRBV6-3	-	CASSYTGLAGYEQFF	TGTGCCAGCAGTTACACGGGACTAGCGGGATATGAGCAGTTCTTC
-	TRBJ2-7	TRBV10-2	-	CASSVAAGVEQYF	TGCGCCAGCAGTGTAGCAGCAGGGGTTGAGCAGTACTTC
-	TRBJ2-3	TRBV6-2/TRBV6-3	-	CASSYGIDGSTDTQYF	TGTGCCAGCAGTTACGGTATAGACGGAAGCACAGATACGCAGTATTTT
TRBD2	TRBJ2-5	TRBV15	-	CATSRDRLAGETQYF	TGTGCCACCAGCAGAGATAGACTAGCGGGAGAGACCCAGTACTTC
-	TRBJ1-2	TRBV30	-	CAWRREFHPNYGYTF	TGTGCCTGGAGGCGGGAGTTTCACCCTAACTATGGCTACACCTTC
TRBD2	TRBJ2-2	TRBV5-4	-	CASTSGGSEAGELFF	TGTGCCAGCACCTCCGGGGGGAGCGAGGCCGGGGAGCTGTTTTTT
-	TRBJ1-4	TRBV9	-	CASSQNPTNEKLFF	TGTGCCAGCAGCCAAAACCCAACTAATGAAAAACTGTTTTTT
TRBD1	TRBJ1-6	TRBV3-1/TRBV3-2	-	CASQGGLLNSPLHF	TGTGCCAGCCAGGGGGGTCTACTCAATTCACCCCTCCACTTT
-	TRBJ2-4	TRBV7-8	-	CASSSYRQEYQGLAKNIQYF	TGTGCCAGCAGCTCTTATCGTCAGGAGTATCAAGGTCTAGCCAAAAACATTCAGTACTTC
-	TRBJ2-4	TRBV4-3	-	CASSQEPAKNIQYF	TGCGCCAGCAGCCAAGAACCAGCCAAAAACATTCAGTACTTC
-	TRBJ2-7	TRBV6-4	once	CASSDPILDGRRHEQYF	TGTGCCAGCAGTGACCCTATTTTGGACGGTCGTCGCCACGAGCAGTACTTC
-	TRBJ2-7	TRBV4-1	once	CASSQEMVWDEQYF	TGCGCCAGCAGCCAAGAAATGGTGTGGGACGAGCAGTACTTC
TRBD2	TRBJ2-1	TRBV7-9	-	CASGSGPSSYNEQFF	TGTGCCAGCGGTAGCGGGCCAAGCTCCTACAATGAGCAGTTCTTC
TRBD2	TRBJ2-2	TRBV7-7	-	CASSSAGTSGRVNTGELFF	TGTGCCAGCAGCTCAGCCGGGACTAGCGGGAGAGTTAACACCGGGGAGCTGTTTTTT
-	TRBJ1-1	TRBV27	-	CASSRTVRGDTEAFF	TGTGCCAGCAGTAGGACGGTCCGAGGGGACACTGAAGCTTTCTTT
-	TRBJ2-7	TRBV2	-	CASNLARPYEQYF	TGTGCCAGCAATTTAGCGAGACCCTACGAGCAGTACTTC
-	TRBJ1-1	TRBV5-4	-	CASSSGGDRNPTEAFF	TGTGCCAGCAGCTCCGGGGGGGATCGCAATCCTACTGAAGCTTTCTTT
-	TRBJ2-7	TRBV30	once	CAWSVSWADEQYF	TGTGCCTGGAGTGTATCCTGGGCGGATGAGCAGTACTTC
-	TRBJ1-1	TRBV11-2	many	CASSLGGGSEAFF	TGTGCCAGCAGCTTAGGCGGAGGGTCTGAAGCTTTCTTT
-	TRBJ1-4	TRBV19	few	CASSMIHRANEKLFF	TGTGCCAGTAGTATGATCCACCGGGCTAATGAAAAACTGTTTTTT